The clone carrying this TCR beta chain was counted ten times or more. Using its own MiXCR run on the 5' RACE reads, TCRdb lists one record per CDR3 protein. The sample contains roughly 700,000 distinct CDR3 sequences, 8.6% of which appear only once. This entry comes from a study of identical twins. CDR3 length: 13 residues. Trimming stripped 3 bases from V and 0 bases from J, with 6 bases between. Germline CDR1 and CDR2: SGHRS and YFSETQ. These records were also assigned to another study, of yellow fever vaccine responses in identical twins.

The TCR sequence derives from a woman aged 18-29 years in good health. What was sequenced was PBMCs. The chain is built from TRBV5-1 and TRBJ1-1; no firm D call. The CDR3 DNA follows: TGCGCCAGCAGCTATGGGGTGAACACTGAAGCTTTCTTT. This codes for CASSYGVNTEAFF.